What follows are 21 T cell receptor beta chains derived from one specimen sequenced in a study of blood T cells in healthy people across ages. The second PCR ran roughly 7 to 12 cycles with a sample-barcoded 5' primer and J-beta primers. TCRdb re-analysed the 5' RACE reads in MiXCR, keeping a single row per CDR3 protein. Of 790,000 or so distinct CDR3 sequences listed, roughly 56% were seen once; the top ten hold around a quarter. Source material: blood. The origin of the receptors is a man aged 35 to 55 in good health.

This chain connects TRBV4-3 to TRBJ2-5, with TRBD1 as a possible D gene (6 bases). The CDR3 runs 13 residues. Germline V lookup: CDR1 LGHNA, CDR2 YSLEER. The germline V and J ends were trimmed by 1 base and 13 bases, with 16 bases remaining between them. This CDR3 is CASSQGGQGVLYF. CDR3 in DNA: TGCGCCAGCAGCCAAGGGGGGCAGGGCGTTTTGTACTTC.

This chain connects TRBV12-3 or TRBV12-4 to TRBJ1-4; D perhaps matches TRBD1 (5 bases). This CDR3 region has 16 residues. The V gene lost 7 bases and the J gene lost 8 bases, with 23 bases spanning the gap. CDR3 sequence reads: CASTIRGVGYYEKLFF. DNA for the CDR3: TGTGCCAGCACCATACGAGGGGTGGGCTATTACGAAAAACTGTTTTTT.

The chain recombines TRBV2 with TRBJ2-1; the D gene is possibly TRBD1 (6 bases). Germline V gene data show CDR1 as SNHLY and CDR2 as FYNNEI. V was trimmed by 6 bases and J by 6 bases, leaving 18 bases between them. This CDR3 comprises 15 residues. CDR3 region: CASSPPRAQGNEQFF. CDR3 DNA sequence: TGTGCCAGCAGCCCCCCGCGGGCACAGGGCAATGAGCAGTTCTTC.

This sequence joins TRBV28 and TRBJ2-5, with TRBD2 identical over 9 bases. The CDR3 length is 15 residues. V was clipped by 2 bases and J by 5 bases; unmatched bases: 6. Germline V lookup: CDR1 MDHEN, CDR2 SYDVKM. The CDR3 DNA reads as TGTGCCAGCAGTTTACTGCGGGGGGGCGTTGAGACCCAGTACTTC. Its translation: CASSLLRGGVETQYF.

This clonotype appeared a few times. The chain uses TRBV3-1 and TRBJ2-3; D gene uncertain. The CDR3 extends over 15 amino acids. Per germline, CDR1 LGHDT and CDR2 YNNKEL (reference sequence). The germline V and J ends were trimmed by 0 bases and 8 bases, with 15 bases remaining between them. CDR3 nucleotides: TGTGCCAGCAGCCAAGATCTACCCGGGTTCGGTACGCAGTATTTT. It codes for CASSQDLPGFGTQYF.

The chain couples TRBV27 to TRBJ2-1; unclear D gene. Between the trimmed V and J ends, which lost 6 bases and 7 bases, there was a span of 16 bases. The CDR3 length is 14 residues. Germline V CDR1 and CDR2: MNHEY, SMNVEV (reference sequence). The CDR3 region is CASRVGPGMNEQFF. Here the CDR3 DNA reads TGTGCCAGCAGGGTAGGACCTGGGATGAATGAGCAGTTCTTC.

The CDR3 sequence is CASSLIRVTYQNTEAFF. The DNA for the CDR3 is TGTGCCAGCAGCTTAATAAGGGTGACGTACCAGAACACTGAAGCTTTCTTT. The genes are TRBV7-8 and TRBJ1-1; D is undetermined. The CDR3 sequence is 17 residues long. Deletions cut 2 bases from V and 1 base from J, with 17 bases between. Germline V gives CDR1 SGHVS, CDR2 FQNEAQ.

The chain combines TRBV2 with TRBJ2-1, with TRBD1 matching 10 bases. In germline, CDR1 is SNHLY, CDR2 FYNNEI. Trimming at V came to 6 bases and at J to 9 bases, leaving 8 bases not matched to a gene. The CDR3 is 14 amino acids. CDR3 DNA sequence: TGTGCCAGCAGACCCGGGACAGGGGAGGGTGAGCAGTTCTTC. This codes for CASRPGTGEGEQFF. Supplemented by reference TRBV2 and TRBJ2-1, the full variable domain reads EPEVTQTPSHQVTQMGQEVILRCVPISNHLYFYWYRQILGQKVEFLVSFYNNEISEKSEIFDDQFSVERPDGSNFTLKIRSTKLEDSAMYFCASRPGTGEGEQFFGPGTRLTVL.

This clonotype appeared a few times. As DNA, the CDR3 is TGTGCCAGCAGTGGCTTGGGACTGGGAAAAGAGACCCAGTACTTC. Translating it yields CASSGLGLGKETQYF. The chain carries TRBV12-3 or TRBV12-4 and TRBJ2-7; tentatively, D is TRBD2 (6 bases). The J call may not be correct, given that the DNA end is closer to TRBJ2-5. CDR3 size: 15 residues.

The rearrangement links TRBV4-1 to TRBJ2-7; D is possibly TRBD1 (7 bases). V was clipped by 1 base and J by 1 base, with 14 bases between them. This CDR3 spans 16 amino acids. Germline loops: CDR1 MGHRA, CDR2 YSYEKL. This CDR3 is CASSQVSAGGSYEQYF. CDR3 sequence (DNA): TGCGCCAGCAGCCAAGTATCGGCAGGGGGGTCCTACGAGCAGTACTTC.

The chain uses TRBV7-9 and TRBJ1-4; unclear D gene. The V gene lost 5 bases and the J gene lost 3 bases, with 16 bases spanning the gap. The CDR3 covers 16 residues. Germline V gene lookup returns CDR1 SEHNR and CDR2 FQNEAQ (reference sequence). Here the CDR3 reads CASSLPIGRANEKLFF. CDR3 bases: TGTGCCAGCAGCCTCCCTATAGGGCGGGCTAATGAAAAACTGTTTTTT.

CDR3 loop: CASSGRLFVREQYF. DNA of the CDR3: TGTGCCAGCAGTGGGAGGCTTTTTGTACGCGAGCAGTACTTC. The chain couples TRBV6-1 to TRBJ2-7; possible D gene TRBD2, 5 bases. From germline, CDR1 is MNHNS and CDR2 SASEGT. The CDR3 contains 14 residues. With 4 bases removed from V and 6 bases from J, the gap between germline ends came to 16 bases.

The chain couples TRBV28 to TRBJ2-7; 10 bases agree with TRBD1. This CDR3 comprises 16 residues. The ends lost 5 bases at V and 7 bases at J; junction bases unmatched: 14. CDR1 and CDR2 (germline): MDHEN, SYDVKM. Here the CDR3 reads CASSPGDRGRIDEQYF. CDR3 nucleotide sequence: TGTGCCAGCAGTCCGGGTGACAGGGGGCGAATAGATGAGCAGTACTTC.

This clonotype has just one count. The V call is TRBV3-1, the J call TRBJ2-1; tentatively, D is TRBD2 (5 bases). This CDR3 is built from 13 residues. Trimming shortened V by 6 bases and J by 6 bases, and 12 bases separated the two germline ends. CDR1 and CDR2 from the germline V gene are LGHDT and YNNKEL (reference sequence). The CDR3 reads CASRQIGLNEQFF. The CDR3 DNA reads as TGTGCCAGCAGACAAATCGGACTCAATGAGCAGTTCTTC.

This clonotype was seen a handful of times. The genes are TRBV27 and TRBJ1-2, with TRBD1 identical over 10 bases. Germline CDR1 reads MNHEY; CDR2 reads SMNVEV (reference sequence). V was clipped by 5 bases and J by 6 bases; unmatched bases: 6. The CDR3 runs to 14 residues. The CDR3 reads CASSRGTGEDGYTF. The CDR3, as DNA: TGTGCCAGCAGTCGAGGGACAGGGGAAGATGGCTACACCTTC.

The J gene is TRBJ1-1, the V gene TRBV28; 10 bases line up with TRBD1. J gave up 10 bases and V 1 base, and 6 bases lay outside the gene matches. Germline values: CDR1 MDHEN, CDR2 SYDVKM. The CDR3 is made up of 14 amino acids. The CDR3 region has the DNA TGTGCCAGCAGTTTATCCTCGACAGGGGGCCGAGCTTTCTTT. Translating it yields CASSLSSTGGRAFF. Looking up the rest from reference TRBV28 and TRBJ1-1 gives the full variable domain: DVKVTQSSRYLVKRTGEKVFLECVQDMDHENMFWYRQDPGLGLRLIYFSYDVKMKEKGDIPEGYSVSREKKERFSLILESASTNQTSMYLCASSLSSTGGRAFFGQGTRLTVV.

There are a few counts of this clonotype. The chain is built from TRBV9 and TRBJ2-6, with TRBD1 matching over 10 bases. Germline loops: CDR1 SGDLS, CDR2 YYNGEE. The CDR3 sequence is 17 residues long. Trimming took 4 bases from V and 2 from J; bases not matched to a gene: 6. The CDR3 region has the DNA TGTGCCAGCAGCCGAGGGACAGGGGCCCCTGGGGCCAACGTCCTGACTTTC. Its protein product is CASSRGTGAPGANVLTF.

This clonotype was seen a handful of times. The genes are TRBV20-1 and TRBJ1-5; TRBD1 is a possible D gene (5 bases). Germline CDR1 is DFQATT and CDR2 is SNEGSKA (reference sequence). Trimming pared 0 bases from V and 6 bases from J, leaving 9 bases between. This CDR3 has 13 residues. This chain's CDR3 is CSARDGQGQPQHF. CDR3 in DNA: TGCAGTGCTAGAGATGGGCAGGGTCAGCCCCAGCATTTT.

The chain employs TRBV25-1 and TRBJ2-7, with D perhaps matching TRBD1 (6 bases). Trimming pared 3 bases from V and 0 bases from J, leaving 12 bases between. Germline CDR1 is MGHDK and CDR2 is SYGVNS. The CDR3 is 15 residues long. The CDR3, as DNA: TGTGCCAGCAGTGACAGGGGAACGAGCTCCTACGAGCAGTACTTC. This translates into CASSDRGTSSYEQYF.

The CDR3 protein is CASSPSDTYEQYF. The CDR3 DNA is TGTGCCAGCAGTCCTAGCGACACCTACGAGCAGTACTTC. The chain employs TRBV28 and TRBJ2-7, with TRBD2 as a possible D gene (6 bases). Trimming stripped 5 bases from V and 2 bases from J, with 10 bases between. The CDR3 is made up of 13 amino acids. CDR1 MDHEN and CDR2 SYDVKM come from the germline V gene.

The chain combines TRBV7-2 with TRBJ2-1; possibly TRBD1 for D (5 bases). V lost 4 bases, J lost 7 bases, and 14 bases lay in between. The CDR3 sequence is 14 residues long. From germline, CDR1 is SGHTA and CDR2 FQGNSA. The CDR3 loop is CASSSQGSVNEQFF. The CDR3 DNA reads TGTGCCAGCAGCTCCCAGGGATCGGTAAATGAGCAGTTCTTC.